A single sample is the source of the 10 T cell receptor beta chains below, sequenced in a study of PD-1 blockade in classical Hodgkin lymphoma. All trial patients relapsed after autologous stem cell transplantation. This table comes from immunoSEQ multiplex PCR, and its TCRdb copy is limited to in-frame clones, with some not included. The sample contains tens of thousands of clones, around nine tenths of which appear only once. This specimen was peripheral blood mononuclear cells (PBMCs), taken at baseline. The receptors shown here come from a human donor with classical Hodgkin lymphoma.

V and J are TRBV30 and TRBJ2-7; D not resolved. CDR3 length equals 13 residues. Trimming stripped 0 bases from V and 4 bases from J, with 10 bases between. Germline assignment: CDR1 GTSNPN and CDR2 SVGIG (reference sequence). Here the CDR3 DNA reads TGTGCCTGGAGTGTAACTGGCGTGTACGAGCAGTACTTC. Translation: CAWSVTGVYEQYF.

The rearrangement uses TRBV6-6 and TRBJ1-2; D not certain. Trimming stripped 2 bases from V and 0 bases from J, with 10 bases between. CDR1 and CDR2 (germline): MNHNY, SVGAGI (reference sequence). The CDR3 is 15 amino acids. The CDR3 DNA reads TGTGCCAGCAGTTACCGAGGGTCCGCTAACTATGGCTACACCTTC. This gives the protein CASSYRGSANYGYTF.

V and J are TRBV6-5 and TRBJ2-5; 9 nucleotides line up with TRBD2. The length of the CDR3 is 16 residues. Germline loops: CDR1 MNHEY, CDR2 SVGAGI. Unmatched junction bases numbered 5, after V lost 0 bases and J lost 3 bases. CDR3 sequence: CASSYSTAGGEETQYF. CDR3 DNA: TGTGCCAGCAGTTACTCGACAGCGGGAGGAGAAGAGACCCAGTACTTC.

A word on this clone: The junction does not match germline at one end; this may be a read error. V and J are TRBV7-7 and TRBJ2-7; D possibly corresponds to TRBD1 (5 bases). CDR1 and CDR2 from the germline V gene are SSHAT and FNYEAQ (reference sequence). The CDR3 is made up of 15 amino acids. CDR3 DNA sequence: TGTGCTAGCAGCCTCGGCGATGACAGCTCCTACGAGCAGTACTTC. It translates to CASSLGDDSSYEQYF.

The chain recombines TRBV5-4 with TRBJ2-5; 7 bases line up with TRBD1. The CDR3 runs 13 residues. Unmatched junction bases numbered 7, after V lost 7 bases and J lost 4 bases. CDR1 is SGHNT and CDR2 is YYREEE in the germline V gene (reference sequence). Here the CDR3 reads CASRDRVTETQYF. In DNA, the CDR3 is TGTGCCAGCCGTGACAGGGTGACAGAGACCCAGTACTTC.

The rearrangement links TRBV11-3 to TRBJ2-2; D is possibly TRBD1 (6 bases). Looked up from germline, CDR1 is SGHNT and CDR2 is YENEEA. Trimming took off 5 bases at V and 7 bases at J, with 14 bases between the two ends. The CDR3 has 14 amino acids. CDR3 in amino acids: CASSPGAGDGELFF. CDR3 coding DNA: TGTGCCAGCAGCCCCGGGGCAGGGGACGGGGAGCTGTTTTTT.

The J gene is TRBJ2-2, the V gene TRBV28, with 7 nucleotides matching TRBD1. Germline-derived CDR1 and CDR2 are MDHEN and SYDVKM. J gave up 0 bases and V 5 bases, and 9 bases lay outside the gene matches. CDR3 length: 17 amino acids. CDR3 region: CASSPLTGYANTGELFF. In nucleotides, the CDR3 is TGTGCCAGCAGTCCCCTGACAGGGTACGCGAACACCGGGGAGCTGTTTTTT.

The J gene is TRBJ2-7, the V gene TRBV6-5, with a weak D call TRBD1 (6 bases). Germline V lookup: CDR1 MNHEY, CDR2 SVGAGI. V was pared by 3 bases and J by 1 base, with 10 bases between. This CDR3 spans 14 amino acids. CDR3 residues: CASSYGGQSYEQYF. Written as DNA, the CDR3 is TGTGCCAGCAGTTATGGTGGACAGTCCTACGAGCAGTACTTC.

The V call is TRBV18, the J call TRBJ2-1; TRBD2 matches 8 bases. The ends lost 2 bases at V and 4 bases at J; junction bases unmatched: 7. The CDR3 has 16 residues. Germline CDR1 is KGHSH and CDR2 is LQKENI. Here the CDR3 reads CASSPTRASGYNEQFF. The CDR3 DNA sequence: TGTGCCAGCTCACCAACGAGGGCTAGCGGGTACAATGAGCAGTTCTTC.

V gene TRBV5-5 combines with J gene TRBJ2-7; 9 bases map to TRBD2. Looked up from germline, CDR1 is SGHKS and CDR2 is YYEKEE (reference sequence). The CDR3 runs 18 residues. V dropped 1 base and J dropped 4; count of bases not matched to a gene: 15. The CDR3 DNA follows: TGTGCCAGCAGCTTGTTTATGGTAGCGGGAGACGTTGGGTACGAGCAGTACTTC. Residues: CASSLFMVAGDVGYEQYF.